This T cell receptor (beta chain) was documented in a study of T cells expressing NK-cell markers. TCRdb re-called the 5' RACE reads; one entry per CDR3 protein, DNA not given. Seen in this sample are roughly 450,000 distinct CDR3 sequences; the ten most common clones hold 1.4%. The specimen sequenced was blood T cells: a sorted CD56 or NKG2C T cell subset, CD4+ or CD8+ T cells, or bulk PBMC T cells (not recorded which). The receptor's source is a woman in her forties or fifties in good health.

This CDR3 is CSVWDRLGYGYTF. The rearrangement links TRBV29-1 to TRBJ1-2; with no DNA, the TCRdb D assignment of TRBD1 cannot be verified. The germline V gene has CDR1 SQVTM and CDR2 ANQGSEA. This CDR3 is 13 amino acids long.